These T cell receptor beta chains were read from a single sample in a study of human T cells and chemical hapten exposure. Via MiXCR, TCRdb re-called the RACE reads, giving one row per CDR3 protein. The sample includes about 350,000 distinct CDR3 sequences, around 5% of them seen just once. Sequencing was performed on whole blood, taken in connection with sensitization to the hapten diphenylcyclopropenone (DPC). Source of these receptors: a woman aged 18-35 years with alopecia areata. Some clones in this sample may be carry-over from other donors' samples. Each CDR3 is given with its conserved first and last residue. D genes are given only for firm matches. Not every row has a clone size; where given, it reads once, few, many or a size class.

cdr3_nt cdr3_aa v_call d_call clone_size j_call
TGTGCCAGCAGCTTTTCATCGGGGGATGAAGCTTTCTTT CASSFSSGDEAFF TRBV11-2 - many TRBJ1-1
TGCAGCGCGCTAGGGGACAGCTCCTACGAGCAGTACTTC CSALGDSSYEQYF TRBV29-1 TRBD1 - TRBJ2-7
TGTGCCAGCAGTTCCCGGACAGGAAGCACAGATACGCAGTATTTT CASSSRTGSTDTQYF TRBV12-3/TRBV12-4 TRBD1 many TRBJ2-3
TGTGCCAGCAGCTCTACAGGGGCCAGCACAGATACGCAGTATTTT CASSSTGASTDTQYF TRBV5-4 TRBD1 - TRBJ2-3
TGTGCCAGTAATCCCAAAATAGGGACGAAGCTCTATGGCTACACCTTC CASNPKIGTKLYGYTF TRBV19 - - TRBJ1-2
TGTGCCAGCAGTTCCCCAAGAGCTGAGGGCTATGGCTACACCTTC CASSSPRAEGYGYTF TRBV6-6 - many TRBJ1-2
TGCAGTGCTAGAGGGGGACAGAAGGCTGAAGCTTTCTTT CSARGGQKAEAFF TRBV20-1 TRBD1 many TRBJ1-1
TGTGCCAGCAGGAGTAGCGGGGGGGCCGCCTACAATGAGCAGTTCTTC CASRSSGGAAYNEQFF TRBV5-4 TRBD2 many TRBJ2-1
TGTGCCAGCAGTTCTAACAGGGGGGAGAAGAACACTGAAGCTTTCTTT CASSSNRGEKNTEAFF TRBV6-5 TRBD1 - TRBJ1-1
TGTGCCAGCAGCCATGAAGGAACGAACACTGAAGCTTTCTTT CASSHEGTNTEAFF TRBV4-2 - few TRBJ1-1
TGTGCCAGCAGTTACTCGCCAGGGGGAGAGACCCAGTACTTC CASSYSPGGETQYF TRBV6-6 TRBD1 many TRBJ2-5
TGTGCCAGCTCACCCCAGCAAGAGACCCAGTACTTC CASSPQQETQYF TRBV18 - many TRBJ2-5
TGCAGCGTTGTCAGGACAGAAAACGCCGAGCAGTACTTC CSVVRTENAEQYF TRBV29-1 - - TRBJ2-7
TGTGCCAGCAGCTTAAATGACGGGGATGAGCAGTTCTTC CASSLNDGDEQFF TRBV7-9 - - TRBJ2-1
TGCGCCAGCCTCGGGGTCACCGGGGAGCTGTTTTTT CASLGVTGELFF TRBV4-1 - - TRBJ2-2
TGTGCCAGCAGCTCCCGTGGGACCCAGTACTTC CASSSRGTQYF TRBV7-2 - many TRBJ2-5